This record concerns one T cell receptor (beta chain) sequence. This clonotype was found many times. Its specific antigen is unknown. The record has no base qualities; no much larger clone is one base away. The sample originates from a study of spatial heterogeneity in lung cancer (dated by TCRdb to between 2018 and 2020). Regarding the research as a whole: More beta-chain than alpha-chain transcripts were consistently detected, likely reflecting higher beta-chain transcript abundance. In non-small cell lung cancer, the study quantitatively compared TCR alpha and beta repertoires across several tumor regions, matched nontumor lung, and blood. At surgery, both alpha and beta chains were TCR-sequenced in 220 tumor regions, fewer than 85 matched nontumor lung samples and some 56 PBMC samples. TCR repertoire features were related to nonsynonymous mutation counts determined by whole-exome sequencing of tumor tissue. In the raw uncorrected reads, each unique combination of TCR and UMI appeared on average more than ten times.

What the authors observed across the whole study: Ubiquitous expanded tumor TCRs were detected in blood more often at tumor resection than at routine follow-up. Additional single-cell paired TCR alpha and beta sequencing was considered necessary to confirm, at a functional level, the hypothesis that regional TCRs recognize regional mutations.

Library preparation used 5' RACE. The listed sequencing device is NextSeq 500. In the TCR library protocol, a unique molecular identifier was attached to each TCR cDNA molecule so that PCR and sequencing errors could be corrected. Regarding the original processing steps: TCR identification, UMI-based error correction and CDR3 extraction were all carried out with Decombinator tools. Expanded TCRs were defined as those above a frequency of 2 per 1,000, corresponding to the top 1% of the tumor frequency distribution. Renyi diversity was computed with the R vegan package after each repertoire had been subsampled 100 times to 5,000 TCRs. CDR3 similarity networks were built from amino acid triplet string-kernel similarity, with CDR3s being connected when pairwise similarity was above 0.82. TCRdb passed the public sequencing reads through fastp at Q25 and MiXCR, retaining productive beta sequences. CDR3 protein sequences are deduplicated, and each keeps its most common genes and DNA. The V and J calls follow TCRdb's processing rather than the paper's. For this sample there are 30,000 to 45,000 distinct CDR3 sequences; approximately 5.2% appear just once. 25% to 35% of the sample belongs to the ten largest clones.

This sample's time point label indicates: sample taken at primary tumor resection. Whole RNA extracted from tumor and nontumor lung tissue, or from cryopreserved PBMC samples, was used for TCR sequencing without cell sorting. The donors were 65 to 90 patients from the lung TRACERx cohort who had early-stage, untreated non-small cell lung cancer. Only patients with enough RNA available from two or more tumor regions were chosen for TCR sequencing. This sequence originates from a female donor with early-stage non-small cell lung cancer. The sequenced sample was PBMCs, obtained at surgery.

The DNA is as follows: TGCGCCAGCAGTCAATCGACACTAGCGGGGGGGCAATTTCTCAGAGAGCAGTTCTTC. The translation is CASSQSTLAGGQFLREQFF. This chain joins TRBV23-1 to TRBJ2-1, and 13 bases in between align with TRBD2. TRBV23-1 is labeled an ORF, and its function is uncertain. Compared with germline, V lacks 0 bases and J lacks 10 bases; bases without a gene match: 15. The CDR3 sequence holds 19 residues, the cysteine and phenylalanine included. The kept DNA is CDR3 alone, 57 bases in frame from the first base.